Each of the 11 T cell receptor beta chains below was sequenced from the same sample in a study of T cell repertoires in cytomegalovirus infection. The antigens these receptors bind are not known. TCRdb re-called the reads with MiXCR, one entry per CDR3 protein. The sample carries hundreds of thousands of distinct CDR3 sequences, 30% to 35% recorded once. The sample consisted of cultured CD8+ T cells from PBMCs, taken from culture after CMV antigen stimulation. These receptors were taken from a human donor in good health (CMV status not recorded). Some clones in this sample may be carry-over from other donors' samples.

The chain joins TRBV4-3 to TRBJ2-1; 7 bases fit TRBD2. The germline V gene has CDR1 LGHNA and CDR2 YSLEER. The CDR3 runs to 15 residues. V trimming: 1 base; J trimming: 6 bases; junction bases outside the gene matches: 6. In nucleotides, the CDR3 is TGCGCCAGCAGCCAAGGAATCAGCGGGGTCAATGAGCAGTTCTTC. It codes for CASSQGISGVNEQFF.

This sequence joins TRBV2 and TRBJ2-7; D is perhaps TRBD2 (6 bases). The CDR3 totals 14 residues. The ends were cut back, 7 bases at V and 0 bases at J, with 13 bases in the middle. Germline CDR1 SNHLY, CDR2 FYNNEI. The CDR3 loop is CASMMGLGSYEQYF. In DNA, the CDR3 is TGTGCCAGCATGATGGGACTCGGCTCCTACGAGCAGTACTTC.

This clonotype appeared a few times. The chain combines TRBV7-9 with TRBJ1-5; D is ambiguous. V shed 4 bases and J shed 4 bases, with 11 bases lying between them. The CDR3 consists of 14 residues. Germline V CDR1 and CDR2: SEHNR, FQNEAQ (reference sequence). CDR3 nucleotide sequence: TGTGCCAGCAGCTCCGGACCTGCGAATCAGCCCCAGCATTTT. This encodes CASSSGPANQPQHF.

The chain uses TRBV19 and TRBJ1-4, with D uncertain. The ends were cut back, 6 bases at V and 6 bases at J, with 8 bases in the middle. Germline V lookup: CDR1 LNHDA, CDR2 SQIVND (reference sequence). The length of the CDR3 is 12 residues. The CDR3 is CASREPDEKLFF. The CDR3 DNA reads TGTGCCAGTAGAGAACCAGATGAAAAACTGTTTTTT. The whole variable domain, filled in from reference TRBV19 and TRBJ1-4, reads DGGITQSPKYLFRKEGQNVTLSCEQNLNHDAMYWYRQDPGQGLRLIYYSQIVNDFQKGDIAEGYSVSREKKESFPLTVTSAQKNPTAFYLCASREPDEKLFFGSGTQLSVL.

This clonotype was detected a few times. Germline and junction disagree at one end, which may indicate a read error. The V call is TRBV5-3, the J call TRBJ1-5; D unresolved. TRBV5-3 is an ORF for which the function is uncertain. This CDR3 is built from 16 residues. The CDR3 sequence: CASSLLQSYSNQPQHF. Here the CDR3 DNA reads TGTGCCAGCAGCTTGTTACAGTCCTATAGCAATCAGCCCCAGCATTTT.

V is TRBV9 and J is TRBJ2-3, with 7 bases matching TRBD1. Looked up from germline, CDR1 is SGDLS and CDR2 is YYNGEE. The CDR3 runs to 15 residues. V gave up 2 bases and J gave up 2 bases; unmatched junction bases: 5. The CDR3 DNA is TGTGCCAGCAGCGTTGAGGGACAGTCCACAGATACGCAGTATTTT. The encoded protein is CASSVEGQSTDTQYF.

The genes are TRBV20-1 and TRBJ1-1; 7 positions match TRBD1. Germline loops: CDR1 DFQATT, CDR2 SNEGSKA (reference sequence). The V and J ends lost 0 bases and 0 bases, in that order; junction bases with no gene match: 13. The CDR3 covers 18 residues. DNA of the CDR3: TGCAGTGCTAGAGACCGTCTTACAGGGGAAATAATGAACACTGAAGCTTTCTTT. Its translation is CSARDRLTGEIMNTEAFF.

The chain couples TRBV19 to TRBJ1-3, with a weak D call TRBD1 (5 bases). The V gene lost 8 bases and the J gene lost 0 bases, with 14 bases spanning the gap. From germline, CDR1 is LNHDA and CDR2 SQIVND (reference sequence). The CDR3 contains 15 residues. This CDR3 reads CASFGTASSGNTIYF. The CDR3 DNA reads TGTGCCAGTTTCGGGACCGCTAGCTCTGGAAACACCATATATTTT.

The table lists this clonotype with a few counts. The CDR3 region is CASKGNRGILSYEQYF. The CDR3 region has the DNA TGTGCCAGCAAGGGAAACAGGGGCATTCTCTCCTACGAGCAGTACTTC. V gene TRBV2 combines with J gene TRBJ2-7, with 7 bases that match TRBD1. V gave up 7 bases and J gave up 0 bases; unmatched junction bases: 12. This CDR3 region has 16 residues. Germline V gene lookup returns CDR1 SNHLY and CDR2 FYNNEI.

This clonotype was observed a few times. The chain uses TRBV6-2 or TRBV6-3 and TRBJ2-7, with a possible D match to TRBD1 (6 bases). This CDR3 has 18 residues. The V end was cut by 0 bases, the J end by 1 base, with 19 bases between. Germline-derived CDR1 and CDR2 are MNHEY and SVGEGT. The CDR3 region is CASSYSVRTEVFSYEQYF. CDR3 nucleotide sequence: TGTGCCAGCAGTTACTCGGTGCGGACAGAAGTTTTTTCCTACGAGCAGTACTTC.

V is TRBV6-6 and J is TRBJ2-1, with TRBD2 as a possible D gene (5 bases). This CDR3 comprises 14 residues. CDR1 and CDR2 (germline): MNHNY, SVGAGI (reference sequence). V was clipped by 2 bases and J by 8 bases, with 13 bases between them. As DNA, the CDR3 is TGTGCCAGCAGTTACAACCTAGCTGGCGATGAGCAGTTCTTC. Protein sequence: CASSYNLAGDEQFF.